Below are 22 T cell receptor beta chains sequenced from a single sample in a study of long-term antiretroviral therapy in people with HIV. The assay used was immunoSEQ (version v3.0), run at survey level. Clones were sequenced by immunoSEQ multiplex PCR, and TCRdb holds only the in-frame ones, with some missing. This table has 25,000 to 35,000 clones, 90% to 95% appearing once. The sequencing here drew on unsorted PBMCs, taken just over 7.3 years after starting antiretroviral therapy. Receptors originate from a man aged 50 to 60 with HIV.

The chain recombines TRBV30 with TRBJ2-3; no clear D gene. Trimming stripped 1 base from V and 6 bases from J, with 17 bases between. There are 15 residues in the CDR3. Germline V lookup: CDR1 GTSNPN, CDR2 SVGIG (reference sequence). CDR3 protein: CAWSGSPDQPDTQYF. The CDR3 DNA reads as TGTGCCTGGAGTGGATCTCCGGATCAACCGGATACGCAGTATTTT.

This chain connects TRBV10-3 to TRBJ2-3; 7 bases fit TRBD2. The CDR3 is made up of 14 amino acids. The ends lost 4 bases at V and 1 base at J; junction bases unmatched: 2. Germline V gene lookup returns CDR1 ENHRY and CDR2 SYGVKD. CDR3 loop: CAISARGGTDTQYF. CDR3 nucleotides: TGTGCCATCAGTGCCCGGGGGGGCACAGATACGCAGTATTTT.

The rearrangement joins TRBV5-1 to TRBJ1-4; 8 bases match TRBD1. The junction had 3 bases not matched to a gene; V was cut back by 3 bases and J by 2 bases. Germline CDR1 reads SGHRS; CDR2 reads YFSETQ. The CDR3 runs 15 residues. CDR3 region: CASSSTGGTNEKLFF. CDR3 bases: TGCGCCAGCAGCTCCACAGGGGGGACTAATGAAAAACTGTTTTTT.

V and J are TRBV6-1 and TRBJ2-3; D is uncertain. The germline gives CDR1 MNHNS, CDR2 SASEGT. The CDR3 has 11 amino acids. The V gene lost 4 bases and the J gene lost 6 bases, with 5 bases spanning the gap. CDR3 in amino acids: CASSVGDTQYF. In nucleotides, the CDR3 is TGTGCCAGCAGTGTTGGGGATACGCAGTATTTT.

The V call is TRBV6-1, the J call TRBJ2-1, with D perhaps matching TRBD2 (6 bases). Trimming took 6 bases from V and 8 from J, leaving 20 bases between them. Germline V gene sequence: CDR1 MNHNS, CDR2 SASEGT. The CDR3 loop spans 15 amino acids. The CDR3 DNA sequence: TGTGCCAGCAGCGCGAATAGCGGAAGGGTGGATGAGCAGTTCTTC. It is translated as CASSANSGRVDEQFF.

The genes are TRBV11-2 and TRBJ2-7; D ambiguous. The CDR3 covers 16 residues. CDR1 is SGHAT, CDR2 FQNNGV, per germline. V shed 5 bases and J shed 0 bases, with 17 bases lying between them. The CDR3 reads CASSKTAARSSYEQYF. The CDR3 DNA is TGTGCCAGCAGCAAGACGGCCGCCAGGAGCTCCTACGAGCAGTACTTC.

The J gene is TRBJ1-1, the V gene TRBV6-5, with a tentative D call TRBD1 (5 bases). This CDR3 comprises 16 residues. CDR1 is MNHEY, CDR2 SVGAGI, per germline. Trimming removed 4 bases at V and 1 base at J, with 16 bases between. The CDR3 DNA follows: TGTGCCAGCAGTTCCAAAGGGACGTGGGCGAACACTGAAGCTTTCTTT. Protein sequence: CASSSKGTWANTEAFF.

The rearrangement uses TRBV15 and TRBJ1-5; tentatively, D is TRBD1 (6 bases). The CDR3 totals 17 residues. The germline V gene encodes CDR1 LNHNV and CDR2 YYDKDF (reference sequence). V lost 4 bases to trimming and J lost 0 bases, with 16 bases between them. The CDR3 sequence is CATSNQLAGDSNQPQHF. The CDR3 DNA sequence: TGTGCCACCAGCAATCAATTGGCAGGGGATAGCAATCAGCCCCAGCATTTT.

The chain is built from TRBV29-1 and TRBJ2-1; TRBD1 might be the D (6 bases). The CDR3 consists of 14 residues. CDR1 and CDR2 (germline): SQVTM, ANQGSEA. Trimming removed 7 bases from V and 1 base from J, with 14 bases in between. The CDR3, as DNA: TGCAGCGGGACCAGGGGCGCTTCCTACAATGAGCAGTTCTTC. Its protein is CSGTRGASYNEQFF.

V usage is TRBV29-1 and J usage is TRBJ1-2, with D hard to call. CDR1 and CDR2 (germline): SQVTM, ANQGSEA. Trimming left V 7 bases short and J 7 bases short, with 10 bases between. CDR3 length: 10 amino acids. The CDR3 DNA sequence: TGCAGCGCCGGTGAGCCTGGCTACACCTTC. Amino acid sequence: CSAGEPGYTF.

V is TRBV2 and J is TRBJ1-2, with 12 bases aligning to TRBD1. The germline gives CDR1 SNHLY, CDR2 FYNNEI. V shed 4 bases and J 9 bases; nucleotides not matched to a gene: 9. The CDR3 has 15 residues. CDR3 DNA: TGTGCCAGCAGTGGGGACAGGGGGCGAGCCGGGAGCTACACCTTC. This encodes CASSGDRGRAGSYTF.

The V gene is TRBV29-1, the J gene TRBJ1-1; D is unclear. Germline CDR1 reads SQVTM; CDR2 reads ANQGSEA. V lost 2 bases to trimming and J lost 0 bases, with 7 bases between them. The CDR3 is 13 residues long. CDR3 sequence (DNA): TGCAGCGTTGAACGGACCATGAACACTGAAGCTTTCTTT. As protein: CSVERTMNTEAFF.

The V call is TRBV28, the J call TRBJ2-3; maybe TRBD2 (5 bases). Germline lookup yields CDR1 MDHEN and CDR2 SYDVKM. The CDR3 spans 17 residues. V was shortened by 2 bases and J by 4 bases, with 19 bases between the two germline ends. CDR3 in DNA: TGTGCCAGCAGTTTACCGGGAATCGGCCTGATTCCAGATACGCAGTATTTT. Translated: CASSLPGIGLIPDTQYF.

The chain employs TRBV4-2 and TRBJ1-4; 9 bases line up with TRBD1. The CDR3 contains 15 residues. In germline, CDR1 is LGHNA, CDR2 YNFKEQ. J lost 6 bases, V lost 6 bases, and 8 bases had no gene match. CDR3 sequence: CASSSKGDRDEKLFF. CDR3 DNA sequence: TGTGCCAGCAGTTCCAAGGGGGACAGGGATGAAAAACTGTTTTTT.

The chain couples TRBV6-5 to TRBJ1-2; a weak D match, TRBD1 (5 bases). This CDR3 is 16 amino acids long. Germline lookup yields CDR1 MNHEY and CDR2 SVGAGI. Trimming removed 2 bases from V and 2 bases from J, with 15 bases in between. In DNA, the CDR3 is TGTGCCAGCAGTTACGGCCAGGGTCTTGGCAACTATGGCTACACCTTC. This encodes CASSYGQGLGNYGYTF.

The V call is TRBV5-1, the J call TRBJ1-6, with D unresolved. Germline V gene sequence: CDR1 SGHRS, CDR2 YFSETQ. Trimming left V 2 bases short and J 7 bases short, with 10 bases between. This CDR3 region has 14 residues. Here the CDR3 reads CASSFPEVNSPLHF. CDR3 DNA: TGCGCCAGCAGCTTTCCGGAAGTAAATTCACCCCTCCACTTT. Based on the CDR3 plus reference TRBV5-1 and TRBJ1-6, the full variable domain is KAGVTQTPRYLIKTRGQQVTLSCSPISGHRSVSWYQQTPGQGLQFLFEYFSETQRNKGNFPGRFSGRQFSNSRSEMNVSTLELGDSALYLCASSFPEVNSPLHFGNGTRLTVT.

J is TRBJ2-3 and V is TRBV7-3, with TRBD1 matching 9 bases. Germline V CDR1 and CDR2: SGHTA, FQGTGA. The CDR3 contains 16 residues. V shed 2 bases and J 2 bases; nucleotides not matched to a gene: 5. CDR3 region: CASSLDGTGPTDTQYF. The CDR3, as DNA: TGTGCCAGCAGCTTAGATGGGACAGGGCCCACAGATACGCAGTATTTT. Filled out from reference TRBV7-3 and TRBJ2-3, the complete variable domain reads GAGVSQTPSNKVTEKGKYVELRCDPISGHTALYWYRQSLGQGPEFLIYFQGTGAADDSGLPNDRFFAVRPEGSVSTLKIQRTERGDSAVYLCASSLDGTGPTDTQYFGPGTRLTVL.

V and J are TRBV19 and TRBJ2-2; TRBD1 or TRBD2 may be the D gene (7 bases each). The germline gives CDR1 LNHDA, CDR2 SQIVND (reference sequence). Trimming pared 7 bases from V and 4 bases from J, leaving 16 bases between. The CDR3 runs to 15 residues. The CDR3 sequence is CASKGEGAGTGELFF. The CDR3 nucleotides are TGTGCCAGTAAGGGGGAGGGGGCGGGCACCGGGGAGCTGTTTTTT.

The chain uses TRBV5-4 and TRBJ2-2; 9 bases map to TRBD1. Germline assignment: CDR1 SGHNT and CDR2 YYREEE (reference sequence). With V trimmed by 0 bases and J by 5 bases, 8 bases remained unmatched. This CDR3 has 17 amino acids. In DNA, the CDR3 is TGTGCCAGCAGCTTGGGACGTACGACAGGGGGAACCGGGGAGCTGTTTTTT. Its translation is CASSLGRTTGGTGELFF.

The chain combines TRBV28 with TRBJ1-3, with 7 bases aligning to TRBD1. The CDR3 consists of 12 residues. The germline CDR1 and CDR2 sequences are MDHEN and SYDVKM. V trimming: 3 bases; J trimming: 7 bases; junction bases outside the gene matches: 0. CDR3: CASSFRGNTIYF. In DNA form, the CDR3 reads TGTGCCAGCAGTTTCAGGGGGAACACCATATATTTT.

The count of this clone is one. The rearrangement uses TRBV19 and TRBJ2-7; TRBD1 matches 7 bases. Trimming removed 1 base from V and 0 bases from J; junction bases left unmatched: 6. Germline lookup yields CDR1 LNHDA and CDR2 SQIVND (reference sequence). CDR3 length: 16 amino acids. In nucleotides, the CDR3 is TGTGCCAGTAGTATAGTGGGTGAGGGGGCCTCCTACGAGCAGTACTTC. Its translation is CASSIVGEGASYEQYF. The full variable domain, in which reference TRBV19 and TRBJ2-7 provide the parts outside the CDR3, is DGGITQSPKYLFRKEGQNVTLSCEQNLNHDAMYWYRQDPGQGLRLIYYSQIVNDFQKGDIAEGYSVSREKKESFPLTVTSAQKNPTAFYLCASSIVGEGASYEQYFGPGTRLTVT.

This chain links TRBV6-5 with TRBJ2-1; 14 bases fit TRBD2. CDR3 length: 14 amino acids. Germline V lookup: CDR1 MNHEY, CDR2 SVGAGI. With 10 bases clipped from V and 5 bases from J, the junction kept 4 bases outside the gene matches. The CDR3 DNA is TGTGCCACCTCGGGACTAGCGGGGGACAATGAGCAGTTCTTC. Its translation: CATSGLAGDNEQFF.